This TCR beta chain originates from a study of OX40 agonist ivuxolimab in advanced cancers. Looking at the study overall: Patients treated during dose escalation were battling hepatocellular carcinoma, melanoma, renal cell or head and neck cancer. Points from the study as a whole: Partial responders dosed at 0.1-3.0 mg/kg displayed clonal expansion ranking among the lowest.

Comments on this clone: Its antigen is still unknown.

The CDR3 runs 13 residues. V lost 3 bases, J lost 4 bases, and 7 bases lay in between. Germline lookup yields CDR1 LGHNT and CDR2 FRNRAP. The table came from immunoSEQ multiplex PCR; TCRdb's copy has only in-frame clones and leaves some out. The sample shows roughly 28,000 clones, roughly 87% of them seen only once. This material consisted of CD4+ or CD8+ T cells sorted from blood, taken in a trial of the OX40 agonist ivuxolimab. This chain joins TRBV12-5 and TRBJ2-1; D is possibly TRBD1 (5 bases). This receptor was identified in an adult with an advanced solid tumor such as melanoma, head and neck, liver or kidney cancer. DNA of the CDR3: TGTGCTAGTGGTTTTGACAGTTACAATGAGCAGTTCTTC. This gives the protein CASGFDSYNEQFF. Full variable domain (rest looked up from reference TRBV12-5 and TRBJ2-1): DARVTQTPRHKVTEMGQEVTMRCQPILGHNTVFWYRQTMMQGLELLAYFRNRAPLDDSGMPKDRFSAEMPDATLATLKIQPSEPRDSAVYFCASGFDSYNEQFFGPGTRLTVL.